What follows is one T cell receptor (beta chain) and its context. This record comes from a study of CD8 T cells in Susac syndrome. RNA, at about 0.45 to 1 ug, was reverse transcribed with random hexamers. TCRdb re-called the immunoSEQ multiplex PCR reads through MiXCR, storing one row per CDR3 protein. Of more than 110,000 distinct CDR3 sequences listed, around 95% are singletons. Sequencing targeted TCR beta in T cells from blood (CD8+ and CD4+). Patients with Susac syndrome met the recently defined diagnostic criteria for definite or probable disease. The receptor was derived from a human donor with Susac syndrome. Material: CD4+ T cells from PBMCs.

The CDR3 sequence: CASRAARGQPQHF. The CDR3 DNA is TGTGCGAGCAGGGCAGCCCGGGGTCAGCCCCAGCATTTT. V and J are TRBV19 and TRBJ1-5, with D possibly TRBD1 on 5 matching bases. The CDR3 spans 13 residues. The germline V gene encodes CDR1 LNHDA and CDR2 SQIVND (reference sequence).